Listed here are 15 T cell receptor beta chains from one sample, sequenced in a study of T cell clonality in common variable immunodeficiency. The table came from immunoSEQ multiplex PCR; TCRdb's copy has only in-frame clones and leaves some out. Listed for the sample are under 50,000 clones, none seen a single time. The specimen was peripheral blood mononuclear cells. The receptors stem from a person aged 18 to 75 in good health.

In its sample, this clone was seen a few times. With the read ending 3 residues before the CDR3 end, the germline J gene is used to fill in that end. This rearrangement joins TRBV20-1 to TRBJ2-3; 11 nucleotides align to TRBD2. The CDR3 sequence is 16 residues long. The germline V gene has CDR1 DFQATT and CDR2 SNEGSKA (reference sequence). Trimming removed 3 bases from V and 5 bases from J; junction bases left unmatched: 10. The CDR3 spells CSASELAGGLGDTQYF. The covered CDR3 bases are TGCAGTGCTAGCGAATTAGCGGGGGGGCTGGGAGATACG.

This clone was found many times. The read ends 3 residues before the CDR3 terminus; that terminus is restored from the germline J gene. The chain links TRBV20-1 to TRBJ2-3; 8 bases line up with TRBD1. From germline, CDR1 is DFQATT and CDR2 SNEGSKA (reference sequence). Unmatched junction bases numbered 9, after V lost 6 bases and J lost 4 bases. The CDR3 runs to 14 residues. The CDR3 protein is CSAKRTGMPDTQYF. The CDR3 DNA, read in part, is TGCAGTGCCAAGAGGACAGGGATGCCAGATACG.

In its sample, this clone was seen many times. Read sequence stops 3 residues before the CDR3 end, and the germline J gene provides the missing end. V is TRBV12-3 or TRBV12-4 and J is TRBJ2-1, with TRBD1 matching 10 bases. V was clipped by 5 bases and J by 3 bases; unmatched bases: 4. This CDR3 is 15 amino acids long. Partial CDR3 DNA: TGTGCCAGCAGTGCCCGGGACAGGGGCTACAATGAG. Translating it yields CASSARDRGYNE. From start to end, the CDR3 is CASSARDRGYNEQFF.

This clone has a count of ten or more. The CDR3 here is CASSLGQVYEQYF. The part of the CDR3 DNA that was read is TGTGCCAGCAGCTTAGGACAGGTCTACGAG. This chain connects TRBV7-8 to TRBJ2-7, with a tentative D call TRBD1 (6 bases). The DNA ends 3 residues before the CDR3 does, and the rest of the CDR3 is filled in from the germline J gene. The CDR3 loop spans 13 amino acids. Per germline, CDR1 SGHVS and CDR2 FQNEAQ. Trimming removed 1 base at V and 3 bases at J, with 7 bases between.

In its sample, this clone was seen many times. The read ends 3 residues shy of where the CDR3 ends; the end is completed using the germline J gene. The sample has other DNA sequences that encode this CDR3 too. This chain joins TRBV10-3 and TRBJ1-6; D is possibly TRBD1 (5 bases). CDR3 length: 16 amino acids. V lost 5 bases and J lost 2, with 13 bases in between. Germline CDR1 and CDR2: ENHRY and SYGVKD. The chain's CDR3 is CAISHPVGPYNSPLHF. CDR3 DNA, as far as it was read: TGTGCCATCAGTCACCCAGTGGGGCCCTATAATTCACCC.

A remark on this clone: The CDR3 is cut off 3 residues early in the read; its end comes from the germline J gene. The chain joins TRBV30 to TRBJ1-1; D might be TRBD1 (6 bases). This CDR3 is built from 14 residues. The V gene lost 5 bases and the J gene lost 4 bases, with 17 bases spanning the gap. The germline CDR1 and CDR2 sequences are GTSNPN and SVGIG (reference sequence). CDR3 amino acids: CAWANGGLRTEAFF. CDR3 bases read: TGTGCCTGGGCAAATGGGGGCTTGCGCACTGAA.

This clone was seen ten or more times. The read falls 3 residues short of the CDR3 end, and the missing part is taken from the germline J gene. V is TRBV7-2 and J is TRBJ1-6, with D tentatively TRBD1 (6 bases). The V and J ends lost 5 bases and 10 bases respectively, with 18 bases between them. The germline CDR1 and CDR2 sequences are SGHTA and FQGNSA. This CDR3 is built from 15 residues. The part of the CDR3 DNA that was read is TGTGCCAGCAGCCAAGGACAGACCACCGGCTCACCC. Encoded protein: CASSQGQTTGSP. The full-length CDR3 reads as CASSQGQTTGSPLHF.

This clone has a count of ten or more. The CDR3 end lies 3 residues beyond the end of the read and is filled in from the germline J gene. The J gene is TRBJ1-2, the V gene TRBV5-1; D perhaps matches TRBD1 (6 bases). Looked up from germline, CDR1 is SGHRS and CDR2 is YFSETQ. V shed 0 bases and J shed 1 base, with 10 bases lying between them. The CDR3 runs to 15 residues. The sequenced part of the CDR3 DNA is TGCGCCAGCAGCTTGGCCGACAGGAGTAACTATGGC. As protein: CASSLADRSNYG. The entire CDR3 protein is CASSLADRSNYGYTF. The whole variable domain, filled in from reference TRBV5-1 and TRBJ1-2, reads KAGVTQTPRYLIKTRGQQVTLSCSPISGHRSVSWYQQTPGQGLQFLFEYFSETQRNKGNFPGRFSGRQFSNSRSEMNVSTLELGDSALYLCASSLADRSNYGYTFGSGTRLTVV.

This clone was found many times. The read gets to within 3 residues of the CDR3 end, and the germline J gene fills in the rest. The chain employs TRBV20-1 and TRBJ2-2, with D possibly matching TRBD1 (6 bases). Germline-derived CDR1 and CDR2 are DFQATT and SNEGSKA (reference sequence). This CDR3 has 13 amino acids. CDR3 region: CSARGTENSPLFF. The CDR3 DNA, read in part, is TGCAGTGCTAGAGGGACAGAAAATTCACCG.

This clone was recorded at least ten times. The junction departs from the called germline gene at one end, perhaps through a read error. The read terminates 3 residues before the CDR3 end, so the remaining end is supplied by the germline J gene. Other DNA sequences of this sample code for an identical CDR3. The chain combines TRBV20-1 with TRBJ1-3; 7 bases fit TRBD1. Germline V gives CDR1 DFQATT, CDR2 SNEGSKA (reference sequence). This CDR3 region has 17 residues. CDR3 region: CSALGTDGKLAGNTIYF. The covered CDR3 bases are TGCAGTGCTTTGGGGACAGACGGAAAACTGGCGGGAAACACA.

This clone was seen ten or more times. The CDR3 end falls 3 residues outside the read, so it is completed with the germline J gene. The V gene is TRBV7-2, the J gene TRBJ1-1; 7 nucleotides line up with TRBD1. Germline V gives CDR1 SGHTA, CDR2 FQGNSA. J lost 5 bases, V lost 5 bases, and 8 bases had no gene match. The CDR3 has 14 residues. This CDR3 is CASSPRGARTEAFF. CDR3 DNA, as far as it was read: TGTGCCAGCAGCCCCAGGGGGGCGCGAACTGAA.

Comment on this clone: The read ends 3 residues shy of where the CDR3 ends; the end is completed using the germline J gene. The chain couples TRBV30 to TRBJ1-3; TRBD1 agrees at 7 bases. This CDR3 comprises 14 residues. Germline assignment: CDR1 GTSNPN and CDR2 SVGIG (reference sequence). V lost 3 bases to trimming and J lost 0 bases; unmatched junction nucleotides: 2. The CDR3 DNA, read in part, is TGTGCCTGGAGGGACAGGAGCTCTGGAAACACC. Translated, it gives CAWRDRSSGNT. The whole CDR3 region reads CAWRDRSSGNTIYF.

This clone was observed many times. The read terminates 3 residues ahead of where the CDR3 ends, so the germline J gene completes it. This rearrangement joins TRBV20-1 to TRBJ2-7; D might be TRBD2 (5 bases). This CDR3 spans 14 amino acids. CDR1 and CDR2 (germline): DFQATT, SNEGSKA (reference sequence). V was trimmed by 5 bases and J by 0 bases, leaving 14 bases between them. CDR3 DNA, as far as it was read: TGCAGTGCTCAACCGACTACCAACTCCTACGAG. It specifies CSAQPTTNSYE. The entire CDR3 protein is CSAQPTTNSYEQYF.

This clone occurred many times. The sequenced part of the CDR3 DNA is TGCAGTGCGCCCACAGGGGGCGGCACAGATACG. Amino acid sequence: CSAPTGGGTDT. The complete CDR3 reads CSAPTGGGTDTQYF. The chain uses TRBV20-1 and TRBJ2-3; 9 bases line up with TRBD1. The CDR3 end lies 3 residues beyond the end of the read and is filled in from the germline J gene. This CDR3 is built from 14 residues. CDR1 and CDR2 (germline): DFQATT, SNEGSKA (reference sequence). After removal of 6 bases from V and 1 base from J, the junction contained 5 bases not matched to a gene.

This clone was counted ten times or more. Read coverage stops 3 residues before the CDR3 terminus; the germline J gene supplies the remainder. The chain joins TRBV5-4 to TRBJ2-7; 8 bases are shared with TRBD2. CDR3 size: 13 residues. The V segment lost 7 bases and the J segment 3 bases; nucleotides outside the gene matches: 6. The V gene's germline CDR1 is SGHNT and CDR2 YYREEE (reference sequence). Incomplete CDR3 DNA: TGTGCCAGCGGGGCGGGGGGCTACTACGAG. Translated, it gives CASGAGGYYE. The whole CDR3 sequence reads CASGAGGYYEQYF.